This T cell receptor (beta chain) was captured in a study of blood T cell repertoires in COVID-19. In regard to this clone: This CDR3 is also generated by other DNA sequences in the sample.

Sequenced by immunoSEQ multiplex PCR; TCRdb stores in-frame clones only, minus some. The sample holds approximately 180,000 clones, approximately 82% seen once. The J segment lost 6 bases and the V segment lost 8 bases, leaving 5 bases of the junction unmatched. Germline CDR1 and CDR2: WSHSY and SAAADI. The CDR3 consists of 13 residues. Before being deemed recovered, Cohort 3 donors had two negative PCRs, clearance, or symptom resolution. The V call is TRBV10-2, the J call TRBJ2-7, with 12 bases that match TRBD2. The specimen sequenced was PBMCs or T cells enriched from blood (not recorded which). The clonotype comes from a woman aged 50 to 60 who had recovered from COVID-19. CDR3: CASRLAGAGEQYF. The CDR3 coding sequence is TGCGCCAGCCGACTAGCGGGAGCGGGCGAGCAGTACTTC.